The clone carrying this T cell receptor (beta chain) was detected many times. Its antigen is not known. Trimming pared 5 bases from V and 3 bases from J, leaving 20 bases between. The CDR3 has 17 residues. Germline V gives CDR1 MNHEY, CDR2 SMNVEV (reference sequence). In TCRdb, the reads were re-called with MiXCR into one record per CDR3 protein. The repertoire holds more than 500,000 distinct CDR3 sequences, with approximately 16% as singletons. This sample was included in a study of T cell repertoires in cytomegalovirus infection. Points from the study as a whole: Of the TCR beta families, the public ones yielded a cumulative frequency that identified carriers of CMV plus the relevant HLA. Within the response measured ex vivo, HLA-C-restricted CMV-specific TCR beta clonotypes were dominant.

The sequence derives from a human donor in good health (CMV status not recorded). Some clones in this sample may be carry-over from other donors' samples. The material sequenced was CD8+ T cells from PBMCs. This chain joins TRBV27 and TRBJ2-1, with unresolved D. The CDR3 loop is CASSPSLVRKIYNEQFF. For the CDR3, the DNA is TGTGCCAGCAGTCCTTCCTTAGTGCGTAAAATCTACAATGAGCAGTTCTTC.